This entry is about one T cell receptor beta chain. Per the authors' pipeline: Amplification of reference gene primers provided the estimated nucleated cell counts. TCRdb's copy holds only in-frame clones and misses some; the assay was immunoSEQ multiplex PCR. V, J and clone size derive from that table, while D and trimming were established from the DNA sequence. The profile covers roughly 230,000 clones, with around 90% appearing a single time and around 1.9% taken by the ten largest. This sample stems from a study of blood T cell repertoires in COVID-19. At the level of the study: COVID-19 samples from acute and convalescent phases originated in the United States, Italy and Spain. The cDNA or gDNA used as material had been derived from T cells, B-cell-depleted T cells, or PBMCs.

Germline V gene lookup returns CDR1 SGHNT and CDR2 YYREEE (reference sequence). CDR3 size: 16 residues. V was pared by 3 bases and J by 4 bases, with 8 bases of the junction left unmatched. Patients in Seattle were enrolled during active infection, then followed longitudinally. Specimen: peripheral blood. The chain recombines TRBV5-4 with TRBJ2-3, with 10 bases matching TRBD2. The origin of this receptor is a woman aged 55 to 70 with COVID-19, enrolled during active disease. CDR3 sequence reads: CASSWRLAGGADTQYF. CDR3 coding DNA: TGTGCCAGCAGCTGGCGCTTAGCGGGGGGCGCAGATACGCAGTATTTT.